Presented here are 21 T cell receptor beta chains from one specimen sequenced in a study of regulatory T cells in long-lasting Graves disease. Time point defined: newly diagnosed GD, antithyroid drugs for less than 3 months. With RNA extracted from PBMCs as input, the TCR library was made. Researchers made TCR beta libraries by using iRepertoire HTBI primers and running Arm-PCR on CDR3 regions. One entry per CDR3 protein, called by TCRdb with MiXCR from the multiplex PCR reads. The repertoire holds hundreds of thousands of distinct CDR3 sequences, with approximately 15% as singletons. These sequences were also reported in another study, on T cells in Graves' hyperthyroidism and ophthalmopathy.

This specimen was peripheral blood mononuclear cells (PBMCs), taken at new diagnosis, from a patient treated with antithyroid drugs. These receptors were collected from a man between 35 and 55 years old with Graves disease.

This clonotype was detected many times. The V gene is TRBV18, the J gene TRBJ2-3, with D unresolved. Deletions cut 3 bases from V and 6 bases from J, with 25 bases between. Germline V gives CDR1 KGHSH, CDR2 LQKENI. The CDR3 is 18 amino acids. The CDR3: CASSPLRTEPGLQDTQYF. Here the CDR3 DNA reads TGTGCCAGCTCACCCCTCAGGACGGAACCGGGCTTACAGGATACGCAGTATTTT.

At least ten counts were recorded for this clonotype. The V gene is TRBV5-1, the J gene TRBJ1-1; weak D call: TRBD1 (6 bases). Between the trimmed V and J ends, which lost 3 bases and 1 base, there was a span of 10 bases. CDR1 SGHRS and CDR2 YFSETQ come from the germline V gene. CDR3 length: 14 amino acids. CDR3 in amino acids: CASSYWTENTEAFF. The DNA for the CDR3 is TGCGCCAGCAGCTACTGGACAGAGAACACTGAAGCTTTCTTT.

The CDR3 DNA sequence: TGCGCCAGCGCCGTTACAGGGGGCTATGGCTATGGCTACACCTTC. This sequence encodes CASAVTGGYGYGYTF. The chain joins TRBV10-2 to TRBJ1-2, with 9 bases matching TRBD1. After removal of 8 bases from V and 4 bases from J, the junction contained 11 bases not matched to a gene. Germline-derived CDR1 and CDR2 are WSHSY and SAAADI. This CDR3 contains 15 residues.

In its sample, this clonotype was seen many times. The chain employs TRBV28 and TRBJ2-1, with 12 bases aligning to TRBD2. Germline V CDR1 and CDR2: MDHEN, SYDVKM. V shed 5 bases and J 7 bases; nucleotides not matched to a gene: 15. This CDR3 spans 18 amino acids. The CDR3 DNA reads as TGTGCCAGCAGTGCTACGATTCCCGGGACTAGCGGGCCGAATGAGCAGTTCTTC. It codes for CASSATIPGTSGPNEQFF.

The chain recombines TRBV11-2 with TRBJ2-3; either TRBD1 or TRBD2 may fit D (5 bases each). V lost 5 bases and J 5 bases, leaving 14 bases between the germline ends. CDR3 length: 14 amino acids. The V gene's germline CDR1 is SGHAT and CDR2 FQNNGV. CDR3 loop: CASSPGTFRDTQYF. For the CDR3, the DNA is TGTGCCAGCAGCCCCGGGACGTTCCGAGATACGCAGTATTTT.

This rearrangement joins TRBV2 to TRBJ2-7; TRBD1 matches 7 bases. The V gene end was trimmed by 7 bases and the J gene end by 2 bases; junction bases not matched to a gene: 8. Germline-derived CDR1 and CDR2 are SNHLY and FYNNEI. The CDR3 is 14 amino acids. The CDR3 region is CASTVRTGPYEQYF. In DNA form, the CDR3 reads TGTGCCAGCACCGTAAGGACAGGCCCCTACGAGCAGTACTTC.

This clonotype was recorded at least ten times. J is TRBJ2-5 and V is TRBV20-1, with TRBD2 as a possible D gene (6 bases). Germline CDR1 and CDR2: DFQATT and SNEGSKA (reference sequence). The CDR3 is 13 amino acids. The V and J ends lost 4 bases and 5 bases respectively, with 14 bases between them. The CDR3 spells CSAKDGGWETQYF. CDR3 nucleotides: TGCAGTGCTAAGGACGGAGGGTGGGAGACCCAGTACTTC.

This clonotype was seen ten or more times. V is TRBV3-1 and J is TRBJ2-7, with D possibly matching TRBD1 (6 bases). The CDR3 consists of 18 residues. Germline V CDR1 and CDR2: LGHDT, YNNKEL (reference sequence). V lost 0 bases to trimming and J lost 6 bases, with 24 bases between them. CDR3 sequence: CASSQEPPHRVSVGEQYF. CDR3 bases: TGTGCCAGCAGCCAAGAACCCCCCCACAGGGTGTCGGTGGGCGAGCAGTACTTC.

The sample holds many counts of this clonotype. CDR3 amino acids: CASSQSTGVMNTEAFF. The CDR3 DNA follows: TGTGCCAGCAGCCAGTCGACGGGGGTCATGAACACTGAAGCTTTCTTT. The chain links TRBV4-2 to TRBJ1-1, with D perhaps matching TRBD1 (5 bases). From germline, CDR1 is LGHNA and CDR2 YNFKEQ. The CDR3 runs 16 residues. V was trimmed by 3 bases and J by 0 bases, leaving 14 bases between them.

A few counts support this clonotype. The chain recombines TRBV5-1 with TRBJ1-4; D is undetermined. The length of the CDR3 is 17 residues. Germline lookup yields CDR1 SGHRS and CDR2 YFSETQ. Deletions cut 4 bases from V and 3 bases from J, with 19 bases between. CDR3 protein: CASSEGPMGLANEKLFF. The CDR3 DNA reads as TGCGCCAGCAGCGAGGGTCCGATGGGCCTTGCTAATGAAAAACTGTTTTTT. Combining the CDR3 with reference TRBV5-1 and TRBJ1-4 gives the whole variable domain KAGVTQTPRYLIKTRGQQVTLSCSPISGHRSVSWYQQTPGQGLQFLFEYFSETQRNKGNFPGRFSGRQFSNSRSEMNVSTLELGDSALYLCASSEGPMGLANEKLFFGSGTQLSVL.

This clonotype was counted many times. The chain links TRBV28 to TRBJ1-2; D gene ambiguous. Trimming took 2 bases from V and 2 from J, leaving 6 bases between them. Germline CDR1 reads MDHEN; CDR2 reads SYDVKM. The CDR3 runs to 13 residues. The CDR3 loop reads CASSLPQNYGYTF. CDR3 bases: TGTGCCAGCAGTTTACCGCAGAACTATGGCTACACCTTC.

This clonotype occurred many times. The rearrangement uses TRBV12-3 or TRBV12-4 and TRBJ1-5; D is undetermined. This CDR3 spans 14 amino acids. With 2 bases removed from V and 7 bases from J, the gap between germline ends came to 12 bases. The CDR3 here is CASSLFRSVQPQHF. CDR3 DNA sequence: TGTGCCAGCAGTTTATTCAGGTCTGTACAGCCCCAGCATTTT.

The rearrangement joins TRBV19 to TRBJ2-5; 7 nucleotides line up with TRBD2. Trimming cost V 1 base and J 2 bases; bases outside gene matches: 4. The CDR3 has 15 amino acids. The germline gives CDR1 LNHDA, CDR2 SQIVND (reference sequence). In DNA form, the CDR3 reads TGTGCCAGTAGTATAGGGCTAGCGGTGCAAGAGACCCAGTACTTC. Amino acid sequence: CASSIGLAVQETQYF.

This clonotype has only a few counts. The gene calls are TRBV4-3 and TRBJ2-5; TRBD2 might be the D (7 bases). Trimming left V 0 bases short and J 5 bases short, with 16 bases between. The CDR3 is made up of 16 amino acids. Germline loops: CDR1 LGHNA, CDR2 YSLEER. CDR3 amino acids: CASSQEGGGWEETQYF. CDR3 DNA: TGCGCCAGCAGCCAAGAAGGGGGGGGTTGGGAGGAGACCCAGTACTTC.

This clonotype was counted many times. This chain links TRBV18 with TRBJ1-1, with a weak D call TRBD1 (5 bases). Germline loops: CDR1 KGHSH, CDR2 LQKENI. The CDR3 covers 17 residues. V was shortened by 2 bases and J by 4 bases, with 20 bases between the two germline ends. CDR3 sequence (DNA): TGTGCCAGCTCACCATTGGGCAGGGAAGGAGTGGGCACTGAAGCTTTCTTT. This gives the protein CASSPLGREGVGTEAFF.

DNA for the CDR3: TGTGCCAGCAGCTTATTGGGGATGGGAAACACCATATATTTT. Protein sequence: CASSLLGMGNTIYF. The chain couples TRBV7-2 to TRBJ1-3; D is ambiguous. This CDR3 contains 14 residues. Trimming took off 2 bases at V and 4 bases at J, with 9 bases between the two ends. In germline, CDR1 is SGHTA, CDR2 FQGNSA.

This clonotype came up many times. The J gene is TRBJ2-5, the V gene TRBV15, with D uncertain. The CDR3 sequence is 13 residues long. The ends were cut back, 0 bases at V and 1 base at J, with 3 bases in the middle. The germline CDR1 and CDR2 sequences are LNHNV and YYDKDF (reference sequence). The CDR3: CATSREVQETQYF. In DNA form, the CDR3 reads TGTGCCACCAGCAGAGAGGTCCAAGAGACCCAGTACTTC.

This clonotype was seen ten or more times. The J gene is TRBJ1-2, the V gene TRBV7-2; 7 bases are shared with TRBD1. This CDR3 contains 15 residues. Germline V gene sequence: CDR1 SGHTA, CDR2 FQGNSA. V was clipped by 3 bases and J by 2 bases; unmatched bases: 6. The CDR3 coding sequence is TGTGCCAGCAGCTTCCGGACAGGAGCAAACTATGGCTACACCTTC. As protein: CASSFRTGANYGYTF.

The chain carries TRBV20-1 and TRBJ2-1; 11 bases are shared with TRBD2. The trim removed 6 bases at V and 6 bases at J, leaving 7 bases unmatched. Germline loops: CDR1 DFQATT, CDR2 SNEGSKA (reference sequence). The CDR3 has 14 residues. The CDR3 region is CSAAPSGGSNEQFF. For the CDR3, the DNA is TGCAGTGCAGCCCCTAGCGGGGGGTCCAATGAGCAGTTCTTC.

Note on this clonotype: The junction departs from germline at one end; a sequencing error may be responsible. The rearrangement links TRBV3-1 to TRBJ1-6, with D tentatively TRBD1 (5 bases). The CDR3 consists of 17 residues. CDR1 and CDR2 (germline): LGHDT, YNNKEL (reference sequence). The CDR3 DNA is TGTGCCGGCAGCCAAGAGTCGGAACGGGGGTGGCATTCACCCCTCCACTTT. This encodes CAGSQESERGWHSPLHF.

The table lists this clonotype with many counts. V usage is TRBV12-3 or TRBV12-4 and J usage is TRBJ2-2; tentatively, D is TRBD2 (7 bases). V was clipped by 6 bases and J by 6 bases, with 17 bases between them. This CDR3 has 15 amino acids. CDR3 protein: CASSLPSGGPGELFF. DNA for the CDR3: TGTGCCAGCAGCCTCCCCTCGGGGGGCCCCGGGGAGCTGTTTTTT.